This is a list of T cell receptor beta chains from one sample in a study. TCRdb reprocessed the multiplex PCR reads with MiXCR, giving one entry per CDR3 protein. The profile shows around 880 distinct CDR3 sequences, 15% to 20% of them singletons. The sample was Tregs sorted from blood. These receptors came from a female donor with breast cancer. CDR3s include the opening cysteine and the closing phenylalanine or tryptophan. The D gene is left open where the match is weak. Size tells how often a clone was seen (once, few, many) or the class of an expanded clone, and some rows leave it out.

clone size: many; J gene: TRBJ1-2; V gene: TRBV12-3/TRBV12-4; D gene: -; CDR3 protein: CASSLLEVGGIYGYTF; CDR3 DNA: TGTGCCAGCAGTTTGCTTGAGGTTGGAGGCATTTATGGCTACACCTTC
clone size: large; J gene: TRBJ1-2; V gene: TRBV12-3/TRBV12-4; D gene: -; CDR3 protein: CASSLAQDGYTF; CDR3 DNA: TGTGCCAGCAGTTTAGCGCAGGATGGCTACACCTTC
clone size: -; J gene: TRBJ1-2; V gene: TRBV12-3/TRBV12-4; D gene: -; CDR3 protein: CASSLDPTGLGGYTF; CDR3 DNA: TGTGCCAGCAGTTTGGATCCTACAGGGTTGGGTGGCTACACCTTC
clone size: -; J gene: TRBJ1-2; V gene: TRBV12-3/TRBV12-4; D gene: -; CDR3 protein: CASSTQGYWGGFTF; CDR3 DNA: TGTGCCAGCAGTACCCAGGGTTATTGGGGTGGCTTCACCTTC
clone size: medium-sized; J gene: TRBJ1-2; V gene: TRBV12-3/TRBV12-4; D gene: -; CDR3 protein: CASSFRIFNYGYTF; CDR3 DNA: TGTGCCAGCAGCTTCAGAATATTTAACTATGGCTACACCTTC
clone size: large; J gene: TRBJ1-2; V gene: TRBV12-3/TRBV12-4; D gene: TRBD1; CDR3 protein: CASRLGQTTYGYTF; CDR3 DNA: TGTGCCAGCAGGTTGGGACAGACAACCTATGGCTACACCTTC
clone size: large; J gene: TRBJ1-2; V gene: TRBV12-3/TRBV12-4; D gene: -; CDR3 protein: CASSSSHRDGYTF; CDR3 DNA: TGTGCCAGCAGTTCAAGTCACAGGGATGGCTACACCTTC
clone size: -; J gene: TRBJ1-2; V gene: TRBV12-3/TRBV12-4; D gene: TRBD1; CDR3 protein: CASSRQGRIYGYTF; CDR3 DNA: TGTGCCAGCAGTAGACAGGGGCGGATCTATGGCTACACCTTC
clone size: large; J gene: TRBJ1-2; V gene: TRBV12-3/TRBV12-4; D gene: -; CDR3 protein: CASSLMPFSYGYTF; CDR3 DNA: TGTGCCAGCAGTTTAATGCCGTTTTCCTATGGCTACACCTTC
clone size: medium-sized; J gene: TRBJ1-2; V gene: TRBV12-3/TRBV12-4; D gene: -; CDR3 protein: CASRGQGAPAGYTF; CDR3 DNA: TGTGCCAGCAGAGGACAAGGGGCGCCTGCTGGCTACACCTTC
clone size: large; J gene: TRBJ1-2; V gene: TRBV12-3/TRBV12-4; D gene: TRBD1; CDR3 protein: CASSPQTGKGGYTF; CDR3 DNA: TGTGCCAGCAGTCCCCAGACAGGGAAGGGCGGCTACACCTTC
clone size: medium-sized; J gene: TRBJ1-2; V gene: TRBV12-3/TRBV12-4; D gene: -; CDR3 protein: CASSLEAGDRSYTF; CDR3 DNA: TGTGCCAGCAGTTTAGAGGCAGGGGATCGCAGCTACACCTTC
clone size: medium-sized; J gene: TRBJ1-2; V gene: TRBV12-3/TRBV12-4; D gene: -; CDR3 protein: CATATEGGYGYTF; CDR3 DNA: TGTGCCACCGCAACAGAGGGTGGCTATGGCTACACCTTC
clone size: large; J gene: TRBJ1-2; V gene: TRBV12-3/TRBV12-4; D gene: -; CDR3 protein: CASSWTPYGYTF; CDR3 DNA: TGTGCCAGCAGCTGGACACCCTATGGCTACACCTTC
clone size: medium-sized; J gene: TRBJ1-2; V gene: TRBV12-3/TRBV12-4; D gene: TRBD1; CDR3 protein: CASSRLRDSSGYTF; CDR3 DNA: TGTGCCAGCAGCCGCCTCCGGGACAGCTCTGGCTACACCTTC
clone size: large; J gene: TRBJ1-2; V gene: TRBV12-3/TRBV12-4; D gene: -; CDR3 protein: CASSNGQPKIYGYTF; CDR3 DNA: TGTGCCAGCAGTAACGGACAGCCGAAGATCTATGGCTACACCTTC
clone size: -; J gene: TRBJ1-2; V gene: TRBV12-3/TRBV12-4; D gene: -; CDR3 protein: CASSFVADKLRGYTF; CDR3 DNA: TGTGCCAGCAGTTTTGTCGCAGATAAGCTGCGAGGCTACACCTTC
clone size: -; J gene: TRBJ1-2; V gene: TRBV12-3/TRBV12-4; D gene: -; CDR3 protein: CASARDGPTSNYGYTF; CDR3 DNA: TGTGCCAGCGCCAGAGACGGCCCGACAAGTAACTATGGCTACACCTTC
clone size: medium-sized; J gene: TRBJ1-2; V gene: TRBV12-3/TRBV12-4; D gene: TRBD1; CDR3 protein: CASSESPGTGAGGYTF; CDR3 DNA: TGTGCCAGCAGCGAGAGTCCCGGGACAGGGGCTGGTGGCTACACCTTC
clone size: large; J gene: TRBJ1-2; V gene: TRBV12-3/TRBV12-4; D gene: -; CDR3 protein: CASSESSGNGYTF; CDR3 DNA: TGTGCCAGCAGCGAATCTTCAGGCAATGGCTACACCTTC
clone size: large; J gene: TRBJ1-2; V gene: TRBV12-3/TRBV12-4; D gene: TRBD1; CDR3 protein: CASSSTGTGYGYTF; CDR3 DNA: TGTGCCAGCAGCTCTACCGGGACAGGCTATGGCTACACCTTC
clone size: many; J gene: TRBJ1-2; V gene: TRBV12-3/TRBV12-4; D gene: -; CDR3 protein: CASRTGGREDGYTF; CDR3 DNA: TGTGCCAGCCGTACCGGCGGGAGGGAGGATGGCTACACCTTC